Detailed here is one TCR beta chain. No antigen is known for it. PCR primers comprised 60 Vbeta and 13 Jbeta primers. Data came from immunoSEQ multiplex PCR; TCRdb stores just in-frame clones and leaves some out. The sample includes 150,000 to 200,000 clones, about four fifths of them seen just once. These data originate in a study of cytomegalovirus exposure and HLA in healthy donors. Across the study: There were more than 350 genotyped donors. Of these, 81% fell in the genetic ancestry cluster associated with self-reported Caucasian donors.

Study conclusions and caveats: The authors later linked a missense DCLRE1C variant to TCR beta V- and J-gene trimming. Roughly uniform sequencing depth across donors was assumed, possibly incorrectly.

The sample was PBMCs. The sequence was collected from a woman aged 45-60 years in good health and CMV-seropositive.

CDR3 nucleotides: TGTGCCAGCAGCGGGAGACCCGGACAGCAAGAGACCCAGTACTTC. Its protein is CASSGRPGQQETQYF. The chain carries TRBV21-1 and TRBJ2-5; the D segment call TRBD1 is taken from the table without a DNA check. TRBV21-1 is described as a pseudogene. This CDR3 is built from 15 residues.